This is a list of T cell receptor beta chains from one sample in a study of CD8+ T cells in alopecia areata. Assay: immunoSEQ multiplex PCR; the TCRdb copy retains only in-frame clones and omits some. Of around 120,000 clones listed, over 60% are singletons. The sequenced sample consisted of CD4+ T cells sorted from blood. These receptors originate from a human donor in good health. Both conserved end residues are part of each CDR3. Where a row states a size, it is once, few, many or the class of an expanded clone; other rows omit it.

v_gene	abundance	j_gene	len	CDR3aa
TRBV29-1	few	TRBJ1-1	14	CSVDDWTANTEAFF
TRBV30	NA	TRBJ1-3	17	CAWSVGYDRVSGNTIYF
TRBV4-1	few	TRBJ2-7	15	CASSQDEQGAREQYF
TRBV18	NA	TRBJ1-1	14	CASSPTGGSTEAFF
TRBV7-9	few	TRBJ2-5	15	CASSLLGASQETQYF
TRBV29-1	NA	TRBJ2-5	11	CSVEVGETQYF
TRBV2	few	TRBJ2-6	14	CASSAGSGANVLTF
TRBV5-6	NA	TRBJ1-2	12	CASRTYRDGYTF
TRBV30	NA	TRBJ1-5	13	CAWSRAPKGPQHF
TRBV30	NA	TRBJ2-3	11	CAWRESDTQYF
TRBV7-9	once	TRBJ2-7	16	CASSLVGLAGYYEQYF
TRBV7-8	NA	TRBJ1-4	14	CASSAVGGFEKLFF
TRBV15	NA	TRBJ2-7	15	CATSRDGRGGYEQYF
TRBV6-5	NA	TRBJ1-2	15	CASSYSVDRDYGYTF
TRBV5-1	NA	TRBJ2-1	15	CASSKTGPFGNEQFF
TRBV25-1	once	TRBJ1-3	15	CASSESGNSGNTIYF
TRBV25-1	NA	TRBJ1-5	14	CASSAYRDNQPQHF
TRBV9	NA	TRBJ2-2	16	CASSISGTKRTGELFF
TRBV6-5	NA	TRBJ1-2	13	CASSMGRNYGYTF
TRBV6-5	NA	TRBJ1-1	15	CASSWLGRENTEAFF
TRBV6-5	NA	TRBJ2-7	14	CASSYSGQGYEQYF
TRBV5-4	NA	TRBJ2-2	15	CASSGKVPDTGELFF
TRBV19	few	TRBJ2-5	13	CASSRTGQETQYF
TRBV27	NA	TRBJ2-1	12	CASSLRTGEQFF
TRBV6-1	NA	TRBJ1-2	14	CASRRRGQGYGYTF
TRBV30	NA	TRBJ1-4	14	CAWSSRGAREKLFF
TRBV7-2	NA	TRBJ2-7	14	CASSRGQTSYEQYF
TRBV29-1	NA	TRBJ2-3	13	CSAPGGATDTQYF
TRBV6-5	NA	TRBJ2-3	15	CASSSRPPGTDTQYF
TRBV6-5	NA	TRBJ1-2	14	CASSQFTWAGGYTF
TRBV27	NA	TRBJ1-5	13	CASSPLGNQPQHF
TRBV30	few	TRBJ1-5	12	CASTPGDQPQHF
TRBV29-1	NA	TRBJ2-5	13	CSVTRTVQETQYF
TRBV7-2	NA	TRBJ2-3	14	CASSLVRAADTQYF
TRBV29-1	NA	TRBJ1-5	14	CSVEWTVRRQPQHF
TRBV5-1	NA	TRBJ1-2	14	CASSATGFNYGYTF
TRBV29-1	once	TRBJ2-7	13	CSVGTRGVNEQYF
TRBV29-1	few	TRBJ2-7	14	CSVVTSGASYEQYF
TRBV5-1	NA	TRBJ1-2	13	CASSAAPNEGYTF
TRBV5-1	few	TRBJ2-1	16	CASSGGRTGPYNEQFF
TRBV25-1	NA	TRBJ2-3	14	CASEGIQGTDTQYF
TRBV10-3	NA	TRBJ1-2	13	CAIAPRDLYGYTF
TRBV5-1	NA	TRBJ1-6	15	CASSGGQGNNSPLHF
TRBV7-9	few	TRBJ2-7	14	CASSLAPQRGEQYF
TRBV5-6	NA	TRBJ1-5	17	CASSLTRRLSGNQPQHF
TRBV29-1	NA	TRBJ2-3	14	CSSTGGGGADTQYF
TRBV5-6	NA	TRBJ1-1	13	CASSLSGRTEAFF
TRBV30	once	TRBJ2-3	13	CAWSVRVTDTQYF
TRBV5-1	NA	TRBJ2-1	16	CASSLGRGPLGNEQFF
TRBV27	few	TRBJ1-6	15	CASSGPGTGNSPLHF
TRBV30	NA	TRBJ1-2	12	CAWIRSIDGYTF
TRBV29-1	NA	TRBJ1-2	12	CSVENRGGVYTF
TRBV4-1	NA	TRBJ2-3	14	CASSRRGSTDTQYF
TRBV4-1	few	TRBJ2-1	12	CASSQGFRKQFF
TRBV30	NA	TRBJ1-1	14	CAWSGNRGLGEAFF
TRBV7-8	NA	TRBJ1-2	13	CASSLGPDYGYTF
TRBV27	NA	TRBJ1-1	11	CASSSWGEAFF
TRBV30	NA	TRBJ1-5	13	CAWSPGFNQPQHF
TRBV20-1	NA	TRBJ2-7	11	CSAMTGWEQYF